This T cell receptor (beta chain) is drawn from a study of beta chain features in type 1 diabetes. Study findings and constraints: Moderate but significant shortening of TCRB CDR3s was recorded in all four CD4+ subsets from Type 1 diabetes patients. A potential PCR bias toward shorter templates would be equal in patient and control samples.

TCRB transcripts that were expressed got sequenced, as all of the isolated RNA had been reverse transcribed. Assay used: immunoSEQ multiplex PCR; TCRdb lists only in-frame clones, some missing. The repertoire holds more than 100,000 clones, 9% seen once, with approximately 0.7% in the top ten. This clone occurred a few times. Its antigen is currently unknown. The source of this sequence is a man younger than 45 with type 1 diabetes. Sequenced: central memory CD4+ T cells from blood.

The CDR3 region has the DNA TGTGCCAGCAGAAAAGCGGGGGGTCTCAACAATGAGCAGTTCTTC. Translated, it gives CASRKAGGLNNEQFF. This chain uses TRBV27 with TRBJ2-1; TRBD2 matches 9 bases. V shed 6 bases, J shed 5 bases, and the junction held 8 bases outside the gene matches. Germline V gives CDR1 MNHEY, CDR2 SMNVEV (reference sequence). The CDR3 extends over 15 amino acids.